This TCR beta chain was identified during a study of blood T cell repertoires in COVID-19. Sequencing was performed with immunoSEQ multiplex PCR; in TCRdb, only in-frame clones are kept and a portion is missing. The sample includes some 490,000 clones, over 75% of them seen just once. V lost 6 bases, J lost 3 bases, and 8 bases stayed unmatched. CDR3 length: 15 residues. Germline V gives CDR1 MNHEY, CDR2 SVGAGI. This clone showed up just a few times. The receptor was derived from a human donor in a cohort sampled during active COVID-19. V and J are TRBV6-5 and TRBJ2-1, with TRBD2 identical over 7 bases. Sequencing was performed on peripheral blood. The CDR3: CASRPVGTIYNEQFF. The CDR3 bases are TGTGCCAGCAGGCCCGTGGGGACTATCTACAATGAGCAGTTCTTC.